A selection of T cell receptor beta chains follows, all from one sample in a study of CD8 T cells in Susac syndrome. TCRdb used MiXCR to reprocess the immunoSEQ multiplex PCR reads, holding one entry per CDR3 protein. The table has about 300,000 distinct CDR3 sequences, about nine tenths seen once. The sequencing sample was made of CD8+ T cells from PBMCs. All receptors come from a human donor with multiple sclerosis. Each CDR3 is given with its conserved first and last residue. D genes are given only for firm matches. The size of a clone is reported for some rows only, either as once, few or many, or as a class for expanded clones.

V gene	J gene	D gene	clone size	CDR3 length	CDR3 DNA	CDR3 protein
TRBV11-2	TRBJ2-7	NA	NA	16	TGTGCCAGCAGCTTAGGCGGAGTCGGGGGTACCTACGAGCAGTACTTC	CASSLGGVGGTYEQYF
TRBV3-1	TRBJ2-1	NA	NA	14	TGTGCCAGCAGCCAACCGGCGGCGTTCGCTGAGCAGTTCTTC	CASSQPAAFAEQFF
TRBV12-3/TRBV12-4	TRBJ2-7	NA	NA	14	TGTGCCAGCAGTATACAGGGTCTTCGTGACGAGCAGTACTTC	CASSIQGLRDEQYF
TRBV7-9	TRBJ2-2	TRBD2	NA	16	TGTGCCAGCAGACCTAGCGGGGGGGCCACCACCGGGGAGCTGTTTTTT	CASRPSGGATTGELFF
TRBV5-5	TRBJ2-7	NA	NA	13	TGTGCCAGCAGCTTACTCCTTTCCTACGAGCAGTACTTC	CASSLLLSYEQYF
TRBV13	TRBJ2-5	NA	NA	16	TGTGCCAGCAGCCCAGTACTAGTCTCTGGTGGGGAGACCCAGTACTTC	CASSPVLVSGGETQYF
TRBV19	TRBJ1-3	TRBD1	NA	15	TGTGCCAGTAATCCGACAGGGGGCGCCGGAAACACCATATATTTT	CASNPTGGAGNTIYF
TRBV20-1	TRBJ2-1	TRBD1	NA	14	TGCAGTACAGGGGGCCTGAGCTCCTACAATGAGCAGTTCTTC	CSTGGLSSYNEQFF
TRBV7-3	TRBJ2-7	NA	NA	13	TGTGCCAGCAGCTTAAACGGAGCCTACGAGCAGTACTTC	CASSLNGAYEQYF
TRBV20-1	TRBJ2-7	TRBD2	NA	14	TGCAGTGCTAGAAGCAGCGGGAGGTGGGACGAGCAGTACTTC	CSARSSGRWDEQYF
TRBV3-1	TRBJ2-7	TRBD2	NA	14	TGTGCCAGCAGCCCCGGGGTAGCGGGAAGCGAGCAGTACTTC	CASSPGVAGSEQYF
TRBV11-2	TRBJ2-7	NA	NA	15	TGTGCCAGCAGCTCCCCCAGGGGGAGGGCGGTCGAGCAGTACTTC	CASSSPRGRAVEQYF
TRBV7-9	TRBJ1-1	NA	NA	12	TGTGCCAGCAGCTTAGTCTTAACTGAAGCTTTCTTT	CASSLVLTEAFF
TRBV6-2/TRBV6-3	TRBJ2-1	NA	NA	13	TGTGCCAGCAGACCGGACGCAAACAATGAGCAGTTCTTC	CASRPDANNEQFF
TRBV10-3	TRBJ1-1	NA	once	14	TGTGCCATCAGTGAGTTGGCAAGGAACACTGAAGCTTTCTTT	CAISELARNTEAFF
TRBV15	TRBJ2-1	NA	NA	15	TGTGCCACCAGCAGAGCCTTGACAGCCTACAATGAGCAGTTCTTC	CATSRALTAYNEQFF
TRBV6-5	TRBJ2-3	NA	once	16	TGTGCCAGCAGTTACTCGGGCAGCCCGGCAACAGATACGCAGTATTTT	CASSYSGSPATDTQYF
TRBV6-5	TRBJ2-3	NA	NA	13	TGTGCCAGCAGTCGCAGGGTGGCAGATACGCAGTATTTT	CASSRRVADTQYF
TRBV7-9	TRBJ1-5	NA	NA	17	TGTGCCAGCAGCTTAGCGCAAGGGACGTACAGCAATCAGCCCCAGCATTTT	CASSLAQGTYSNQPQHF
TRBV19	TRBJ2-7	NA	NA	15	TGTGCCAGTAGCCTCACCTCCGGGCAGACCCACGAGCAGTACTTC	CASSLTSGQTHEQYF
TRBV9	TRBJ2-3	NA	NA	13	TGTGCCAGCAGCGTAGTAGGGGGTTTTGCGCAGTATTTT	CASSVVGGFAQYF
TRBV29-1	TRBJ2-1	TRBD1	NA	16	TGCAGCGTTGAGGATCCGGGACAGGGACTCTACAATGAGCAGTTCTTC	CSVEDPGQGLYNEQFF
TRBV4-1	TRBJ1-1	NA	NA	16	TGCGCCAGCAGCCAAGTTTGGGGGGCTCCAAACACTGAAGCTTTCTTT	CASSQVWGAPNTEAFF
TRBV30	TRBJ1-5	NA	NA	14	TGTGCCTGGGCGATAGGCGGGGGCAATCAGCCCCAGCATTTT	CAWAIGGGNQPQHF
TRBV9	TRBJ2-5	TRBD1	NA	14	TGTGCCAGCAGCCCGACAGGGGCCCAAGAGACCCAGTACTTC	CASSPTGAQETQYF
TRBV12-5	TRBJ2-1	NA	NA	13	TGTGCTAGTGGCCGACAGGGAGGTAATGAGCAGTTCTTC	CASGRQGGNEQFF